The clone carrying this T cell receptor (beta chain) is medium-sized (0.01 to 0.1%). This sample stems from a study of OX40 agonist ivuxolimab in advanced cancers. Assay: immunoSEQ multiplex PCR; the TCRdb copy retains only in-frame clones and omits some. The sample lists fewer than 40,000 clones; roughly 82% were seen once. The material sequenced was CD4+ or CD8+ T cells sorted from blood, taken in a trial of the OX40 agonist ivuxolimab. The TCR sequence derives from an adult with an advanced solid tumor such as melanoma, head and neck, liver or kidney cancer.

The CDR3 reads CASSLAVTYEQYF. As DNA, the CDR3 is TGTGCCAGCAGTCTAGCGGTGACCTACGAGCAGTACTTC. This chain joins TRBV27 and TRBJ2-7, with 7 bases fitting TRBD2. CDR1 is MNHEY and CDR2 is SMNVEV in the germline V gene (reference sequence). The CDR3 is 13 residues long. After removal of 5 bases from V and 2 bases from J, the junction contained 3 bases not matched to a gene.